This T cell receptor (beta chain) was recovered during a study of cytomegalovirus exposure and HLA in healthy donors. Study results and caveats: In a later analysis, at a false discovery rate of 0.05, 15,000 to 20,000 TCR beta sequences matched HLA alleles. V- and J-gene trimming of TCR beta was linked (in a later analysis) to a missense DCLRE1C variant.

Regarding this clone: Its antigen is currently unknown.

CDR3 size: 14 residues. Per germline, CDR1 MNHNS and CDR2 SASEGT. V lost 5 bases and J 8 bases, leaving 18 bases between the germline ends. Primers included in the PCR were 60 Vbeta and 13 Jbeta primers. Sequencing was performed with immunoSEQ multiplex PCR; in TCRdb, only in-frame clones are kept and a portion is missing. The table has around 140,000 clones, 76% seen once. This clonotype was obtained from a female donor in good health and CMV-seropositive. V and J are TRBV6-1 and TRBJ1-2; TRBD1 might be the D (5 bases). Sequencing used PBMCs. CDR3 loop: CASSRAGFDWGYTF. CDR3 nucleotide sequence: TGTGCCAGCAGTCGGGCAGGGTTCGACTGGGGCTACACCTTC.